This T cell receptor beta chain was recovered during a study of blood T cell repertoires in COVID-19. The CDR3 totals 14 residues. Germline CDR1 LNHNV, CDR2 YYDKDF (reference sequence). V was shortened by 1 base and J by 4 bases, with 10 bases between the two germline ends. Recovered status applied to Cohort 3 donors who had two consecutive negative PCRs. It also applied to those with clearance or with symptom resolution. Only in-frame clones appear in the TCRdb table, and some are missing; sequencing was by immunoSEQ multiplex PCR. The repertoire consists of 250,000 to 400,000 clones, with 90% occurring once and the leading ten covering roughly 2.5%.

Sequenced: PBMCs or T cells enriched from blood (not recorded which). The sequence was obtained from a man in his fifties or sixties who had recovered from COVID-19. The J gene is TRBJ1-1, the V gene TRBV15; tentative D call: TRBD1 (5 bases). For the CDR3, the DNA is TGTGCCACCAGCAGAGCAGGGAGGGGCACTGAAGCTTTCTTT. Protein: CATSRAGRGTEAFF.